A selection of T cell receptor beta chains follows, all from one sample in a study of T cells in Graves' hyperthyroidism and ophthalmopathy. Each CDR3 protein is one row after TCRdb ran MiXCR on the multiplex PCR reads. This sample has 350,000 or so distinct CDR3 sequences, with approximately 18% found just once. Sequencing was performed on blood. These receptors were taken from a woman aged 40-49 years with Graves' ophthalmopathy. CDR3s include the opening cysteine and the closing phenylalanine or tryptophan. A D gene is named only where the DNA matches it firmly. Size tells how often a clone was seen (once, few, many) or the class of an expanded clone, and some rows leave it out.

j_call d_call clone_size v_call cdr3_aa cdr3_nt
TRBJ1-5 . many TRBV6-2/TRBV6-3 CASSYIEGTGNQPQHF TGTGCCAGCAGTTACATCGAAGGAACGGGCAATCAGCCCCAGCATTTT
TRBJ1-5 TRBD1 many TRBV13 CASSYRGFQPQHF TGTGCCAGCAGCTACAGGGGTTTTCAGCCCCAGCATTTT
TRBJ2-2 . many TRBV15 CATSREGRGTGELFF TGTGCCACCAGCAGAGAGGGACGAGGGACCGGGGAGCTGTTTTTT
TRBJ2-4 . few TRBV6-2/TRBV6-3 CASQREAKNIQYF TGTGCCAGCCAAAGGGAAGCCAAAAACATTCAGTACTTC
TRBJ1-2 . . TRBV12-3/TRBV12-4 CASTLGTGNAGYTF TGTGCCAGCACCCTGGGGACGGGGAACGCTGGCTACACCTTC
TRBJ2-7 . . TRBV18 CASSPPSRQTYEQYF TGTGCCAGCTCACCACCTAGTAGACAAACCTACGAGCAGTACTTC
TRBJ2-2 TRBD2 many TRBV7-3 CASSLNAPGGGNTGELFF TGTGCCAGCAGCTTAAATGCCCCGGGAGGGGGGAACACCGGGGAGCTGTTTTTT
TRBJ2-2 . many TRBV28 CASSDGQNTGELFF TGTGCCAGCAGTGACGGGCAAAACACCGGGGAGCTGTTTTTT
TRBJ1-1 . many TRBV9 CASSVATTTQHHEAFF TGTGCCAGCAGCGTAGCTACGACGACGCAGCACCATGAAGCTTTCTTT
TRBJ1-1 . many TRBV7-2 CASSLVIGGDTEAFF TGTGCCAGCAGCTTAGTGATTGGGGGGGACACTGAAGCTTTCTTT
TRBJ2-7 TRBD2 many TRBV27 CASRPGTGLAGGFYEQYF TGTGCCAGCAGACCCGGGACAGGCTTAGCGGGAGGATTCTACGAGCAGTACTTC
TRBJ1-5 TRBD1 many TRBV30 CAWGTGPDQPQHF TGTGCCTGGGGGACAGGTCCAGATCAGCCCCAGCATTTT
TRBJ2-5 . once TRBV11-2 CASAGRQETQYF TGTGCCAGCGCGGGGCGGCAAGAGACCCAGTACTTC
TRBJ2-5 TRBD2 many TRBV11-2 CASSLLAGEETQYF TGTGCCAGCAGCTTACTAGCGGGAGAAGAGACCCAGTACTTC
TRBJ2-2 . many TRBV20-1 CSARVTGTTGELFF TGCAGTGCTAGAGTAACAGGGACCACCGGGGAGCTGTTTTTT
TRBJ2-5 . . TRBV7-9 CASTYGGQRQETQYF TGTGCCAGCACCTATGGGGGGCAGCGTCAAGAGACCCAGTACTTC
TRBJ1-2 TRBD1 many TRBV30 CAWSVGDRGNYGYTF TGTGCCTGGAGTGTAGGGGACAGGGGAAACTATGGCTACACCTTC
TRBJ1-6 TRBD1 once TRBV30 CAWSPGTGFSVNSPLHF TGTGCCTGGAGTCCCGGGACAGGGTTTTCGGTGAATTCACCCCTCCACTTT
TRBJ2-7 TRBD1 many TRBV27 CASSPGTGGGEQYF TGTGCCAGCAGTCCCGGAACAGGGGGCGGCGAGCAGTACTTC
TRBJ1-2 TRBD1 many TRBV6-2/TRBV6-3 CASATGGFDGYTF TGTGCCAGCGCGACAGGGGGCTTTGATGGCTACACCTTC
TRBJ1-1 TRBD1 many TRBV28 CASSSGGGNTEAFF TGTGCCAGCAGCTCAGGGGGCGGGAACACTGAAGCTTTCTTT
TRBJ2-3 TRBD2 many TRBV24-1 CATSDPAFTSGGTDTQYF TGTGCCACCAGTGATCCCGCCTTCACTAGCGGAGGGACAGATACGCAGTATTTT
TRBJ2-2 TRBD1 many TRBV12-3/TRBV12-4 CASSLTGGIGELFF TGTGCCAGCAGTTTGACAGGGGGCATCGGGGAGCTGTTTTTT
TRBJ1-1 . many TRBV5-1 CASSSTPGGTEAFF TGCGCCAGCAGCTCGACTCCCGGTGGCACTGAAGCTTTCTTT
TRBJ2-5 TRBD1 few TRBV30 CAWGRRGLETQYF TGTGCCTGGGGCCGCAGGGGGCTGGAGACCCAGTACTTC
TRBJ2-4 . . TRBV15 CATSSRDTLAKNFQYF TGTGCCACCAGCAGCAGGGACACCCTAGCCAAAAACTTTCAGTACTTC
TRBJ1-3 . many TRBV12-3/TRBV12-4 CASTRDHSGNTIYF TGTGCCAGCACCAGGGACCACTCTGGAAACACCATATATTTT
TRBJ2-5 . many TRBV28 CASSLPVQETQYF TGTGCCAGCAGTTTACCGGTGCAAGAGACCCAGTACTTC
TRBJ1-2 . . TRBV12-3/TRBV12-4 CASSLGEKYGYTF TGTGCCAGCAGTTTAGGAGAGAAATATGGCTACACCTTC
TRBJ1-2 TRBD1 many TRBV19 CASRGQGLNYGYTF TGTGCCAGTAGGGGACAGGGACTTAACTATGGCTACACCTTC
TRBJ1-2 . few TRBV12-3/TRBV12-4 CASSPEGGGTNYGYTF TGTGCCAGCAGTCCCGAGGGGGGGGGGACTAACTATGGCTACACCTTC
TRBJ1-5 TRBD1 . TRBV7-8 CASSRTGLWSNQPQHF TGTGCCAGCAGCCGGACAGGGTTGTGGAGCAATCAGCCCCAGCATTTT
TRBJ1-5 . many TRBV27 CASSFSGSVQPQHF TGTGCCAGCAGTTTCTCGGGTTCGGTCCAGCCCCAGCATTTT
TRBJ2-2 TRBD2 many TRBV6-5 CASSPGLAGVAGELFF TGTGCCAGCAGTCCGGGACTAGCGGGAGTGGCCGGGGAGCTGTTTTTT
TRBJ2-5 . many TRBV10-2 CASSEGMGTQYF TGCGCCAGCAGTGAGGGTATGGGGACCCAGTACTTC
TRBJ1-2 . many TRBV12-5 CASGFDVEGPQKSNYGYTF TGTGCTAGTGGTTTTGATGTTGAGGGACCTCAAAAATCTAACTATGGCTACACCTTC
TRBJ2-1 . many TRBV2 CASSERRREPYNEQFF TGTGCCAGCAGTGAAAGGAGGAGGGAGCCTTACAATGAGCAGTTCTTC
TRBJ2-5 TRBD2 many TRBV15 CATSSGGGETQYF TGTGCCACCAGCTCCGGGGGGGGGGAGACCCAGTACTTC
TRBJ2-7 . many TRBV7-2 CASSSSSVSSYEQYF TGTGCCAGCAGCTCTTCTAGCGTCAGCTCCTACGAGCAGTACTTC
TRBJ1-1 . many TRBV6-2/TRBV6-3 CASSHRQIGKDTEAFF TGTGCCAGCAGCCACAGACAAATCGGAAAGGACACTGAAGCTTTCTTT
TRBJ1-1 . many TRBV24-1 CATSDMGTEAFF TGTGCCACCAGTGATATGGGGACTGAAGCTTTCTTT
TRBJ2-5 . many TRBV7-9 CASSLAGLAQYF TGTGCCAGCAGCTTAGCGGGATTGGCCCAGTACTTC
TRBJ1-5 . many TRBV6-2/TRBV6-3 CASSYSSSWGIQPQHF TGTGCCAGCAGTTACTCCTCCTCGTGGGGCATTCAGCCCCAGCATTTT
TRBJ2-2 . many TRBV6-5 CASSYSGNRRSSGELFF TGTGCCAGCAGTTACTCCGGGAACAGGAGAAGTAGCGGGGAGCTGTTTTTT
TRBJ1-1 . many TRBV29-1 CSVDRELTEAFF TGCAGCGTTGACAGGGAATTAACTGAAGCTTTCTTT
TRBJ1-5 . many TRBV6-5 CASSTGGSVGNQPQHF TGTGCCAGCAGTACGGGGGGGAGCGTGGGCAATCAGCCCCAGCATTTT
TRBJ2-4 TRBD2 . TRBV20-1 CSARMAGEGYIQYF TGCAGTGCTAGAATGGCGGGAGAGGGGTACATTCAGTACTTC
TRBJ2-7 TRBD2 . TRBV27 CASSLFGLAGGYEQYF TGTGCCAGCAGTTTATTCGGGCTAGCGGGAGGCTACGAGCAGTACTTC